This T cell receptor (beta chain) was identified in a study of T cell responses to AZD1222 COVID-19 vaccine. General observations from the study: Researchers took repertoire samples only after the peak T cell response had come.

CDR1 and CDR2 from the germline V gene are MGHRA and YSYEKL. The CDR3 has 15 residues. V lost 5 bases, J lost 4 bases, and 7 bases stayed unmatched. With respect to this clone: Its antigen is unidentified.

Clones were read by immunoSEQ multiplex PCR, and TCRdb kept only the in-frame ones, dropping some. Among roughly 200,000 clones listed, just over 90% were seen once. The sequenced sample was peripheral blood, obtained 28 days after the second AZD1222 dose. This clonotype was obtained from an adult who received the AZD1222 COVID-19 vaccine. This sequence joins TRBV4-1 and TRBJ1-2; 10 bases are a match to TRBD1. The CDR3 bases are TGCGCCAGCAGCTTGGGGACAGGGGACGGCTATGGCTACACCTTC. Its protein product is CASSLGTGDGYGYTF.